This T cell receptor beta chain was captured by sequencing in a study of cytomegalovirus exposure and HLA in healthy donors. Study observations and caveats: The study listed under 200 cytomegalovirus-associated TCR beta chains. In a later analysis, TCR beta V- and J-gene trimming showed a link to a missense DCLRE1C variant.

As concerns this clone: Its antigen is as yet unknown.

This PCR relied on a set of 60 Vbeta primers and 13 Jbeta primers. Assay: immunoSEQ multiplex PCR; the TCRdb copy retains only in-frame clones and omits some. This table has over 100,000 clones, 55% to 75% appearing once. Trimming at V came to 5 bases and at J to 0 bases, leaving 10 bases not matched to a gene. Germline V gene sequence: CDR1 SGHVS, CDR2 FNYEAQ. The CDR3 length is 18 residues. This clonotype originated in a man in his fifties or sixties in good health and CMV-seropositive. The chain carries TRBV7-6 and TRBJ2-2; 9 bases agree with TRBD2. The sequenced sample was PBMCs. The CDR3 DNA is TGTGCCAGCAGCGAGGGGGTAGCGGGGGCCCCGAACACCGGGGAGCTGTTTTTT. It is translated as CASSEGVAGAPNTGELFF.